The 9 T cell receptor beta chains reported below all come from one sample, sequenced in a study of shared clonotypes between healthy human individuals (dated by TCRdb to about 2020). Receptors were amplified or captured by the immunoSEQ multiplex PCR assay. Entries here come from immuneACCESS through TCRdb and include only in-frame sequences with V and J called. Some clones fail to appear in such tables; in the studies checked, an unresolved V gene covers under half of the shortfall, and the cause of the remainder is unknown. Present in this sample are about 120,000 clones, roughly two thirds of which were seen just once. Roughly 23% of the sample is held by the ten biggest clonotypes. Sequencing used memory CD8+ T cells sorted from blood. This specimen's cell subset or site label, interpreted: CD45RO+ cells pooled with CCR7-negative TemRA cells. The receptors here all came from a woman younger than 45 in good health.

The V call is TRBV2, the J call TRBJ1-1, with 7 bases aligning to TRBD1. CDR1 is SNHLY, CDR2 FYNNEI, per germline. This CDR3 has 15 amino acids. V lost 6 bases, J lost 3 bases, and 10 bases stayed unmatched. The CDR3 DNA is TGTGCCAGCAGGAGGGATACAGGGGCGGACACTGAAGCTTTCTTT. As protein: CASRRDTGADTEAFF.

The CDR3 coding sequence is TGCGCCAGCCGGGGTCGGGCCACTGAAGCTTTCTTT. As protein: CASRGRATEAFF. The chain links TRBV4-1 to TRBJ1-1; D gene unclear. This CDR3 is built from 12 residues. From germline, CDR1 is MGHRA and CDR2 YSYEKL. The ends were cut back, 8 bases at V and 4 bases at J, with 11 bases in the middle.

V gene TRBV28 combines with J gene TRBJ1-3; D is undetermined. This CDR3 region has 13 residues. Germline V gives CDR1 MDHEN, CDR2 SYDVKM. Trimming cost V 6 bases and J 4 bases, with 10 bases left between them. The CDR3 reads CASRRTLGNTIYF. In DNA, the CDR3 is TGTGCCAGCAGGAGGACCTTGGGAAACACCATATATTTT.

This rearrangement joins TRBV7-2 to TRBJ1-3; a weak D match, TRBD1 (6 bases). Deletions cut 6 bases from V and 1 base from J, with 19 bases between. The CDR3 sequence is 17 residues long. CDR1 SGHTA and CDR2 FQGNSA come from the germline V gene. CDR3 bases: TGTGCCAGCAGTCCCCTCCCTCACAGGGAGTCTGGAAACACCATATATTTT. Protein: CASSPLPHRESGNTIYF.

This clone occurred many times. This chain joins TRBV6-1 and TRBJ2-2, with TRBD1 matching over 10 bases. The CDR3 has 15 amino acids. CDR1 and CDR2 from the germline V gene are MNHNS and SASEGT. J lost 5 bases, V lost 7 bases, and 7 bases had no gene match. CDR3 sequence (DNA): TGTGCCAGCATGGGGGGGACAGGGGATACCGGGGAGCTGTTTTTT. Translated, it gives CASMGGTGDTGELFF.

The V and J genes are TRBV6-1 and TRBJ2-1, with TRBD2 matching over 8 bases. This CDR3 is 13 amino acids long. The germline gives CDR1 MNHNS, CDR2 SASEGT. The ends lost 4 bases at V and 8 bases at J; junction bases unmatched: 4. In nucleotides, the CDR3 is TGTGCCAGCAGTGGGACTAGCTTGTATGAGCAGTTCTTC. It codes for CASSGTSLYEQFF.

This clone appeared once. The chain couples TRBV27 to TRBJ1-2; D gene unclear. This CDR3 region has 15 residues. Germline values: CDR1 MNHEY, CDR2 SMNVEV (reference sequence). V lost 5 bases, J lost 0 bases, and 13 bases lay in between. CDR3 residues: CASSDKQYPNYGYTF. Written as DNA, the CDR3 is TGTGCCAGCAGTGACAAACAGTATCCTAACTATGGCTACACCTTC.

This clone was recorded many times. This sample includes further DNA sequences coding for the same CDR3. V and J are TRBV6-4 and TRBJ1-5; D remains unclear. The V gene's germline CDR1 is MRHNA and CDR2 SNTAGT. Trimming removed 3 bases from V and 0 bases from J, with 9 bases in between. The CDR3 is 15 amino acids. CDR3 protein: CASSEDPSSNQPQHF. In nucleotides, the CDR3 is TGTGCCAGCAGTGAGGACCCTAGTAGCAATCAGCCCCAGCATTTT.

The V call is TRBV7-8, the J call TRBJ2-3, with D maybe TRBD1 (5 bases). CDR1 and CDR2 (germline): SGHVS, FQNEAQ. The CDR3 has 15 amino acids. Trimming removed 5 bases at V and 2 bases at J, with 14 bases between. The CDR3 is CASSVLGRATDTQYF. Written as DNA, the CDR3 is TGTGCCAGCAGCGTTCTCGGCAGGGCCACAGATACGCAGTATTTT.